This TCR beta chain originates from a study of radiation and T cells in renal cell carcinoma. Described time point: blood 4 weeks post-SBRT, at nephrectomy. Described treatment: 15 Gy SBRT to primary tumor, nephrectomy 4 weeks later. Nephrectomy followed 15 Gy stereotactic body radiation by 4 weeks. After SBRT, blood was collected at 2 and 4 weeks, plus baseline. In germline, CDR1 is SGDLS, CDR2 YYNGEE. Trimming removed 4 bases at V and 6 bases at J, with 14 bases between. This CDR3 region has 14 residues. For this clone: What it binds is unknown.

Study observations and caveats: Top tumor clonotypes rose in blood 2 weeks post-radiation, then contracted. Pretreatment tumor biopsies were lacking, so baseline clonotypes are unknown.

Some clones are missing from TCRdb's copy, which holds only in-frame ones; the method was immunoSEQ multiplex PCR. Here the sample spans around 95,000 clones, around 80% being singletons. The receptor was isolated from a man aged 55-75 years with renal cell carcinoma. Specimen: blood, collected from a patient whose treatment included radiotherapy and nephrectomy. The gene calls are TRBV9 and TRBJ2-1, with D possibly TRBD2 on 6 matching bases. The CDR3 sequence is CASSRRESGNEQFF. Here the CDR3 DNA reads TGTGCCAGCAGCCGCCGGGAGTCCGGCAATGAGCAGTTCTTC.